Below, 2 T cell receptor beta chains from the same sample are listed, as sequenced in a study of shared clonotypes between healthy human individuals. TCRdb keeps only in-frame clones here, not all; method: immunoSEQ multiplex PCR. The data contain a few million clones, more than 80% of them singletons. Sequenced input: naive CD4+ T cells from PBMCs. As to subset: CD45RA+ positively selected. The receptors were sampled from a man aged 18 to 30 in good health. Some clones in this sample may be carry-over from other donors' samples.

This chain uses TRBV27 with TRBJ2-1; 9 bases map to TRBD2. Germline V gives CDR1 MNHEY, CDR2 SMNVEV (reference sequence). The CDR3 has 16 residues. V lost 6 bases to trimming and J lost 2 bases; unmatched junction nucleotides: 8. The CDR3 DNA reads as TGTGCCAGCAGCCAACATAGCGGGGGAACCTACAATGAGCAGTTCTTC. Translating it yields CASSQHSGGTYNEQFF.

The rearrangement joins TRBV7-9 to TRBJ2-1; 10 nucleotides line up with TRBD1. CDR3 length: 15 amino acids. Germline trimming cut 2 bases from V and 4 bases from J; bases unmatched to any gene: 2. In germline, CDR1 is SEHNR, CDR2 FQNEAQ (reference sequence). CDR3 loop: CASSLRDRGYNEQFF. The CDR3 nucleotides are TGTGCCAGCAGCTTACGGGACAGGGGATACAATGAGCAGTTCTTC.